This T cell receptor beta chain is drawn from a study of blood T cell repertoires in COVID-19. Looking at the study overall: Samples of COVID-19 (acute and convalescent) were obtained from the United States, Italy and Spain. PBMCs, B-cell-depleted T cells, or T cells were the source of the cDNA or gDNA that made up the material.

In the authors' workflow: Amplification from reference gene primers served as the basis for estimated nucleated cell counts. TCRdb's copy holds only in-frame clones and misses some; the assay was immunoSEQ multiplex PCR. Clonal size and the V and J genes are those of that table, whereas D and trimming came from the DNA. In the table there are about 180,000 clones, 80% of which are singletons. Germline CDR1 SGHRS, CDR2 YFSETQ. The CDR3 is 14 residues long. V was clipped by 3 bases and J by 0 bases, with 6 bases between them. The chain is built from TRBV5-1 and TRBJ2-2; TRBD2 might be the D (6 bases). The receptor was isolated from a man in his sixties or seventies with active or convalescent COVID-19. Sample: peripheral blood. The CDR3: CASSSGANTGELFF. In DNA form, the CDR3 reads TGCGCCAGCAGCTCGGGAGCGAACACCGGGGAGCTGTTTTTT.